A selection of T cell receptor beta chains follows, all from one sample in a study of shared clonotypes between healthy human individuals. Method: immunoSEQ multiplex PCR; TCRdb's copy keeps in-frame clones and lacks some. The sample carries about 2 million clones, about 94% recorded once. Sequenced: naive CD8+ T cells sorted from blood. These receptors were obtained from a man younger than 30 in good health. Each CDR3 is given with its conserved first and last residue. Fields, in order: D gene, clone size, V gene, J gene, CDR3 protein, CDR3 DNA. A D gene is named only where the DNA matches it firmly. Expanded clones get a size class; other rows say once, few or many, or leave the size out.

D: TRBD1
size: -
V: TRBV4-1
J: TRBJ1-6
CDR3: CASSPQPGQGRDSPLHF
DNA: TGCGCCAGCAGCCCCCAACCCGGACAGGGGCGCGATTCACCCCTCCACTTT

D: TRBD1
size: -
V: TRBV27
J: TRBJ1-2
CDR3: CASSYSGTGVGYTF
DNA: TGTGCCAGCAGTTATTCCGGGACAGGGGTCGGCTACACCTTC

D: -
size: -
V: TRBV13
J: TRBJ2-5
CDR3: CASSLDREYQETQYF
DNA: TGTGCCAGCAGCCTGGACCGCGAGTACCAAGAGACCCAGTACTTC

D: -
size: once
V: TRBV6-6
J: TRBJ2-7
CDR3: CASSHSYEQYF
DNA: TGTGCCAGCAGCCATTCCTACGAGCAGTACTTC

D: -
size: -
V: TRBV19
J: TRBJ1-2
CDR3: CASTSPPEGTLEGYTF
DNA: TGTGCCAGTACCTCCCCCCCGGAGGGGACTTTAGAAGGCTACACCTTC

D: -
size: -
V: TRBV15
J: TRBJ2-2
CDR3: CATSRERTARENTGELFF
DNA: TGTGCCACCAGCAGAGAACGGACAGCCCGGGAGAACACCGGGGAGCTGTTTTTT

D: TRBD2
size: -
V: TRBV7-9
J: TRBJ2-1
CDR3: CASSPPLAGGLNEQFF
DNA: TGTGCCAGCAGCCCGCCACTAGCGGGAGGCCTCAATGAGCAGTTCTTC

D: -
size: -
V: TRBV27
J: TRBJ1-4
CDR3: CASSIGGPANEKLFF
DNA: TGTGCCAGCAGCATCGGGGGGCCAGCTAATGAAAAACTGTTTTTT

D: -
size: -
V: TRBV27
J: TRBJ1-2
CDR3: CASSPGEGLRGYTF
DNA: TGTGCCAGCAGCCCAGGGGAGGGCTTGCGTGGCTACACCTTC

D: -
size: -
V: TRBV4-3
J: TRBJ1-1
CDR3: CASSQGVRADTMNTEAFF
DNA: TGCGCCAGCAGCCAAGGGGTCAGGGCCGACACTATGAACACTGAAGCTTTCTTT

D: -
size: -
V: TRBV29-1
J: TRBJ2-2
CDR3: CSVEGAVTGELFF
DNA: TGCAGCGTTGAAGGTGCAGTCACCGGGGAGCTGTTTTTT

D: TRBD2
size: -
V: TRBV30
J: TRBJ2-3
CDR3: CAWSSPSGLTDTQYF
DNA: TGTGCCTGGAGTTCTCCTAGCGGACTGACAGATACGCAGTATTTT

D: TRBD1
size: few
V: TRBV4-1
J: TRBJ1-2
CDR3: CASSFRTGGDYGYTF
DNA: TGCGCCAGCAGCTTCAGAACAGGGGGCGACTATGGCTACACCTTC

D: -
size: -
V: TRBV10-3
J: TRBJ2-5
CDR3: CAISMGWQETQYF
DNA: TGTGCCATCAGTATGGGCTGGCAAGAGACCCAGTACTTC

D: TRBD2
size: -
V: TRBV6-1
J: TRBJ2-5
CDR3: CASSEGGYLETQYF
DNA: TGTGCCAGCAGTGAGGGGGGGTATTTAGAGACCCAGTACTTC

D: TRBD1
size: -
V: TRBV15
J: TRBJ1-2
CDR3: CATSREQGHYGYTF
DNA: TGTGCCACCAGCAGAGAACAGGGGCACTATGGCTACACCTTC

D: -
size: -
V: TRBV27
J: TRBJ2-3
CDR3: CASSPVGSAVTQYF
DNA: TGTGCCAGCAGCCCTGTGGGGAGTGCAGTTACGCAGTATTTT

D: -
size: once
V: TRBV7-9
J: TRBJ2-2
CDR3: CASSQGWGGAGELFF
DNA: TGTGCCAGCAGCCAGGGATGGGGTGGCGCCGGGGAGCTGTTTTTT

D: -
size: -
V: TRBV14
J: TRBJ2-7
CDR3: CASSQELGTPIYEQYF
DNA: TGTGCCAGCAGCCAAGAGTTGGGGACTCCAATCTACGAGCAGTACTTC

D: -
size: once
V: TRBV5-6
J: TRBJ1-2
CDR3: CASSSGAQVLPNYGYTF
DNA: TGTGCCAGCAGCAGCGGGGCACAGGTCTTACCTAACTATGGCTACACCTTC

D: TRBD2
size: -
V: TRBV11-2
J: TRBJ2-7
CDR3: CASSPGGLVGEQYF
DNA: TGTGCCAGCAGCCCGGGGGGACTAGTCGGCGAGCAGTACTTC

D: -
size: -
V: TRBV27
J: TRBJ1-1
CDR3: CASSLSPLSPTGWNTEAFF
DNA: TGTGCCAGCAGTTTGTCCCCCCTGTCCCCCACAGGGTGGAACACTGAAGCTTTCTTT

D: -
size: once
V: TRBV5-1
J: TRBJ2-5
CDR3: CASSPKFSEETQYF
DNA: TGCGCCAGCAGCCCCAAATTTAGTGAAGAGACCCAGTACTTC

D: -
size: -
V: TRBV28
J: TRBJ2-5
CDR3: CASSLTEYNRETQYF
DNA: TGTGCCAGCAGTTTAACAGAGTATAATCGGGAGACCCAGTACTTC

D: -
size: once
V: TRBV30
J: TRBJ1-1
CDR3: CAWGFLGGEAFF
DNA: TGTGCCTGGGGATTCCTTGGGGGTGAAGCTTTCTTT

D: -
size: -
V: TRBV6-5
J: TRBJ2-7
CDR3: CASSYSPTGDEQYF
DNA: TGTGCCAGCAGTTACTCCCCGACGGGTGACGAGCAGTACTTC

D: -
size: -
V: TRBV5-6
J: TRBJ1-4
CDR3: CASSLVWAGDSLDEKLFF
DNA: TGTGCCAGCAGCTTGGTATGGGCAGGGGATAGTCTGGATGAAAAACTGTTTTTT

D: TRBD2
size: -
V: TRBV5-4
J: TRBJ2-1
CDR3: CASSWGGLAGGTPYNEQFF
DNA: TGTGCCAGCAGCTGGGGGGGCCTAGCGGGAGGGACCCCCTACAATGAGCAGTTCTTC

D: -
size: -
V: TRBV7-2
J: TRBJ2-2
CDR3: CASSLVGESNTGELFF
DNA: TGTGCCAGCAGCTTAGTCGGGGAGTCGAACACCGGGGAGCTGTTTTTT

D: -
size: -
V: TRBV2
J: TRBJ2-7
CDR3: CASLRSRTGGLADYEQYF
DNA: TGTGCCAGCTTGAGGAGTAGGACAGGGGGACTAGCGGACTACGAGCAGTACTTC

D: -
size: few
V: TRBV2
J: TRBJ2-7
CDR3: CASQGSYEQYF
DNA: TGTGCCAGCCAGGGGAGCTACGAGCAGTACTTC

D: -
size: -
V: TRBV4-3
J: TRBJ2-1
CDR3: CASSRGTLLNEQFF
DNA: TGCGCCAGCAGTCGGGGGACCCTCCTCAATGAGCAGTTCTTC

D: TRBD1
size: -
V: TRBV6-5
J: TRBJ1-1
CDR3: CASSVGTGQEAFF
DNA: TGTGCCAGCAGCGTTGGGACAGGTCAAGAAGCTTTCTTT

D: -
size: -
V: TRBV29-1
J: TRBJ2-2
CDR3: CSVETRDASSGELFF
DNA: TGCAGCGTTGAAACCCGAGACGCAAGCAGCGGGGAGCTGTTTTTT

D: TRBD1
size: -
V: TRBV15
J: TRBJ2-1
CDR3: CATSSDRDSYNEQFF
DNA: TGTGCCACCAGCAGCGACAGGGACTCCTACAATGAGCAGTTCTTC

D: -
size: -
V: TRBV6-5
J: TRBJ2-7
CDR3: CASKNLVYEQYF
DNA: TGTGCCAGCAAGAATTTGGTATACGAGCAGTACTTC

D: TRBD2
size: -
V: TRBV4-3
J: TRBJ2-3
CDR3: CASSQLAGGTDTQYF
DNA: TGCGCCAGCAGCCAACTAGCGGGAGGGACAGATACGCAGTATTTT

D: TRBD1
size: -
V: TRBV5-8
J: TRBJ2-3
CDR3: CASSLGTGRDTQYF
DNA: TGTGCCAGCAGCTTGGGGACAGGGAGAGATACGCAGTATTTT

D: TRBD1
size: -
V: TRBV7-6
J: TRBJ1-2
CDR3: CASSLAAGGGGYTF
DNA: TGTGCCAGCAGCTTAGCGGCAGGGGGCGGAGGCTACACCTTC

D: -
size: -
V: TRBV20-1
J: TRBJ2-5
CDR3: CSAKWGETQYF
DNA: TGCAGTGCTAAATGGGGAGAGACCCAGTACTTC

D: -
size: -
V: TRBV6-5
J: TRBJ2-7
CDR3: CARGLFIYEQYF
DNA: TGTGCCAGAGGACTTTTTATCTACGAGCAGTACTTC

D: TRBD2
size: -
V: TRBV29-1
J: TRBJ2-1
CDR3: CSVDGTSGGGPYNEQFF
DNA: TGCAGCGTTGACGGGACTAGCGGAGGGGGACCTTACAATGAGCAGTTCTTC

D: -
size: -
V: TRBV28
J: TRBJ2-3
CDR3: CASSLHWSQGGRDTQYF
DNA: TGTGCCAGCAGTTTGCACTGGAGTCAGGGGGGGAGGGATACGCAGTATTTT

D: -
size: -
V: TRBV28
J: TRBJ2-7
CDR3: CASSPQGFSSYEQYF
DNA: TGTGCCAGCAGTCCCCAGGGGTTCAGCTCCTACGAGCAGTACTTC

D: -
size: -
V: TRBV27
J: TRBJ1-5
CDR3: CASSLYRASNQPQHF
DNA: TGTGCCAGCAGTTTGTACAGGGCGAGCAATCAGCCCCAGCATTTT

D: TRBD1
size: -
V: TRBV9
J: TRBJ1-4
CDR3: CASSKQGASEKLFF
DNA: TGTGCCAGCAGCAAGCAGGGGGCTAGTGAAAAACTGTTTTTT